The text below deals with one TCR beta chain. As yet, its antigen is unknown. In germline, CDR1 is SGDLS, CDR2 YYNGEE. With V trimmed by 3 bases and J by 0 bases, 3 bases remained unmatched. CDR3 length: 14 residues. The data originate from a study of T cell repertoires in ileal Crohn's disease. Study-level results: Compared with CD4 T cells, sorted CD8 cells carried more expanded clones.

Time point denoted: neoterminal ileum biopsy at postoperative endoscopy, about 6 months after surgery. The data were produced by immunoSEQ multiplex PCR, yet TCRdb's version contains in-frame clones alone and is incomplete. The table has roughly 3,900 clones, about 73% seen once. The chain is built from TRBV9 and TRBJ2-7, with 7 nucleotides matching TRBD1. Sequencing used ileal tissue. This receptor was identified in an adult with Crohn's disease. The CDR3 DNA sequence: TGTGCCAGCAGCGCACAGGGGAGCTCCTACGAGCAGTACTTC. Amino acid sequence: CASSAQGSSYEQYF.